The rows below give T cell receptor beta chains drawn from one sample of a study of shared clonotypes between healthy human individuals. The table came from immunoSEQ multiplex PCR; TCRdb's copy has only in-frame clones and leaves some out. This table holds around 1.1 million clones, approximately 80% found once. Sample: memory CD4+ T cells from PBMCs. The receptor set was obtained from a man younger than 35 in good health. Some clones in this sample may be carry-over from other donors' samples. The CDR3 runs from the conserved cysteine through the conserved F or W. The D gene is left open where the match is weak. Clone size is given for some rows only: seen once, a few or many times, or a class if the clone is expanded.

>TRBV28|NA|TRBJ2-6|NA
TGTGCCAGCAGATCGACAGGTACTAACTCTGGGGCCAACGTCCTGACTTTC
CASRSTGTNSGANVLTF
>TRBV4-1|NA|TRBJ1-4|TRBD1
TGCGCCAGCAGCCAAGCCGACAGGGATACTAATGAAAAACTGTTTTTT
CASSQADRDTNEKLFF
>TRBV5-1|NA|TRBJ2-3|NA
TGCGCCAGCAGCCGGGGATGGCCCGGAGATACAGATACGCAGTATTTT
CASSRGWPGDTDTQYF
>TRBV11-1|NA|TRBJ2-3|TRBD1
TGTGCCAGCAGCTCGGACAGGGGAGAAGCAGATACGCAGTATTTT
CASSSDRGEADTQYF
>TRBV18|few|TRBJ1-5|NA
TGTGCCAGCTCCTCCGGGGGGAATCAGCCCCAGCATTTT
CASSSGGNQPQHF
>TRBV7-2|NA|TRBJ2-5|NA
TGTGCCAGCAGCTTAGGTACCTTGTACCAAGAGACCCAGTACTTC
CASSLGTLYQETQYF
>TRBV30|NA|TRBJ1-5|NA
TGTGCCTGGAGGGGGATAGGCGGCAATCAGCCCCAGCATTTT
CAWRGIGGNQPQHF
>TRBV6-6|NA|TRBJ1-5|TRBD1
TGTGCCAGCAGTTCTCGGGACAGGGGCGATCAGCCCCAGCATTTT
CASSSRDRGDQPQHF
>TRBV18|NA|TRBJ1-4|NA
TGTGCCAGCTCAGCTCGACAGGCGGGCGAAAAACTGTTTTTT
CASSARQAGEKLFF
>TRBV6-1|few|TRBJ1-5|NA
TGTGCCAGCACCCCCCTAGACACGAATCAGCCCCAGCATTTT
CASTPLDTNQPQHF
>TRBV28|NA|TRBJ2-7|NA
TGTGCCAGCAGTCACCTTGGAGGCGGGATCTCCTACGAGCAGTACTTC
CASSHLGGGISYEQYF
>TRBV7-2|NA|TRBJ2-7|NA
TGTGCCAGCAGCTTAAAGGGAAGCGAGCAGTACTTC
CASSLKGSEQYF
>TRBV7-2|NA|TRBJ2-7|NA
TGTGCCAGCAGCCCTATTTTCCGCTACGAGCAGTACTTC
CASSPIFRYEQYF
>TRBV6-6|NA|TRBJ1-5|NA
TGTGCCAGCAGTGACCGGGACCTATATCAGCCCCAGCATTTT
CASSDRDLYQPQHF
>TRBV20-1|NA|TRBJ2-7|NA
TGCAGTGCTGCCCGGAGGGACGAGCAGTACTTC
CSAARRDEQYF
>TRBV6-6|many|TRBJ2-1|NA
TGTGCCAGCAGCAACACAGCGAATGAGCAGTTCTTC
CASSNTANEQFF
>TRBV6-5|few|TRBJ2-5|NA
TGTGCCAGCAGTTATGGGGCCGGGCAGTACTTC
CASSYGAGQYF
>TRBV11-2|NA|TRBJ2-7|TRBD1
TGTGCCAGCAGCTTAGGGACAGGGAATTGGCAGTACTTC
CASSLGTGNWQYF
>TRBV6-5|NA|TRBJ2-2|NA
TGTGCCAGCAGTGGGAACACCGGGGAGCTGTTTTTT
CASSGNTGELFF
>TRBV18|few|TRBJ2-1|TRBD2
TGTGCCAGCTCACCAAAACAGGCTAGCGGATACAATGAGCAGTTCTTC
CASSPKQASGYNEQFF
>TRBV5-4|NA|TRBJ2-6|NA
TGTGCCAGCAGCGATAAAGGAAGCTCTGGGGCCAACGTCCTGACTTTC
CASSDKGSSGANVLTF
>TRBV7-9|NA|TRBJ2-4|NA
TGTGCCAGCAGCTTAGGGGCAGCTGCAAATTACCCTCAGTACTTC
CASSLGAAANYPQYF
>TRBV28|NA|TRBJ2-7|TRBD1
TGTGCCAGCAGTATCTACCGCGGGACAGGGGGCAAGCAGTACTTC
CASSIYRGTGGKQYF
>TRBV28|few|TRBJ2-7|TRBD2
TGTGCCAGCAGTTCAGCCGGGACTAGCGGCTCCTACGAGCAGTACTTC
CASSSAGTSGSYEQYF
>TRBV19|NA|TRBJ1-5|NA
TGTGCCAGTAGTATAGGACGGAGCTATCAGCCCCAGCATTTT
CASSIGRSYQPQHF
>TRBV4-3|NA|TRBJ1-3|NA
TGCGCCAGTAGCCAAGGGAGCGTGACAGGAACTGGAAACACCATATATTTT
CASSQGSVTGTGNTIYF
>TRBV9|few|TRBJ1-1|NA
TGTGCCAGCAGCGTAGAGATGGACTCTGAAGCTTTCTTT
CASSVEMDSEAFF
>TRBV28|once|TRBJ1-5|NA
TGTGCCAGCAGGGGGGGGTCTGGGCAGCCCCAGCATTTT
CASRGGSGQPQHF
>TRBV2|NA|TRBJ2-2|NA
TGTGCCAGCAAAAGGAGGTTGGACACCGGGGAGCTGTTTTTT
CASKRRLDTGELFF
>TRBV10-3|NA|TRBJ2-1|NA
TGTGCCATCAGTGAGTCGCCAGGGGACTTCTACAATGAGCAGTTCTTC
CAISESPGDFYNEQFF
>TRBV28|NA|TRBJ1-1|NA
TGTGCCAGCAGACAGCAGAACACTGAAGCTTTCTTT
CASRQQNTEAFF
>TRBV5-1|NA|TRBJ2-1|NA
TGCGCCAGCAGCGGGTGGAGCGGCCTCTACAATGAGCAGTTCTTC
CASSGWSGLYNEQFF
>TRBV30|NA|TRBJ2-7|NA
TGTGCCTGGAGTGACGCAGGGGACGAGCAGTACTTC
CAWSDAGDEQYF
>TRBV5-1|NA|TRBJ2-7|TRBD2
TGCGCCAGCAGCTCCACTGGCGGGGGTTTCGACGAGCAGTACTTC
CASSSTGGGFDEQYF
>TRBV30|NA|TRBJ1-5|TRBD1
TGTGCCTGGCCCGACAGGGGGCCTGGTCAGCCCCAGCATTTT
CAWPDRGPGQPQHF
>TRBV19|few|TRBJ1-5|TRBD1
TGTGCCAGTAGTACCTGGACAGGGAATAGCAATCAGCCCCAGCATTTT
CASSTWTGNSNQPQHF
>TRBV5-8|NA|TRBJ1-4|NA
TGTGCCAGCAGCTTGGGGCAGATTAATGAAAAACTGTTTTTT
CASSLGQINEKLFF
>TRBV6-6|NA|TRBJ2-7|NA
TGTGCCAGCAGTTACTCCGGCGTCTACGAGCAGTACTTC
CASSYSGVYEQYF
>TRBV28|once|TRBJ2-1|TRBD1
TGTGCCAGCAGTTCGATGGCCGGGACAGGGAGAATCAATGAGCAGTTCTTC
CASSSMAGTGRINEQFF
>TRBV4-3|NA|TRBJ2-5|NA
TGCGCCAGCAGCCAAGATCCACCCGGACTGTACCAAGAGACCCAGTACTTC
CASSQDPPGLYQETQYF
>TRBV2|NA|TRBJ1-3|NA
TGTGCCAGCAGTGAAGTCCCCTCTGGAAACACCATATATTTT
CASSEVPSGNTIYF
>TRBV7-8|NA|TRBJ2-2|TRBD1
TGTGCCAGCAGCGATACAGGGGGATTCACCGGGGAGCTGTTTTTT
CASSDTGGFTGELFF
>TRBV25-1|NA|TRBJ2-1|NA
TGTGCCAGCAGTGAATCCCGCCTTGCGGGGGCAGGCAATGAGCAGTTCTTC
CASSESRLAGAGNEQFF
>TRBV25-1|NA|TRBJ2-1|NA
TGTGCCAGCAGTGGGAGGCTCTACAATGAGCAGTTCTTC
CASSGRLYNEQFF
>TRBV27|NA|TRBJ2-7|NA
TGTGCCAGCAGTTGGCAGTGGGGCCCCTACGAGCAGTACTTC
CASSWQWGPYEQYF
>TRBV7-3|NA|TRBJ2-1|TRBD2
TGTGCCAGCAGCTTTTCGTTCGAGGGGACTAGCTTGTTCTTC
CASSFSFEGTSLFF
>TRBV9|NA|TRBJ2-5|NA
TGTGCCAGCGGGCAGGCAGGGGAAGAGACCCAGTACTTC
CASGQAGEETQYF
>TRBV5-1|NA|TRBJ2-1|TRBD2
TGCGCCAGCAGCTTGGCTCCCGGACTAGCGGGAGTGAATGAGCAGTTCTTC
CASSLAPGLAGVNEQFF
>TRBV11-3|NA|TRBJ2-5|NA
TGTGCCAGCAGCTCAGACCGTGAGGAGACCCAGTACTTC
CASSSDREETQYF
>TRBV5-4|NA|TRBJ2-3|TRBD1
TGTGCCAGCAGCCCGTACGTGGGACAGGGGGCCTCAGATACGCAGTATTTT
CASSPYVGQGASDTQYF
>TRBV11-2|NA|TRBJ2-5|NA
TGTGCCAGCAGCTCCCTGACTGGTCCCCAAGGGACCCAGTACTTC
CASSSLTGPQGTQYF
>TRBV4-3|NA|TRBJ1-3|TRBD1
TGCGCCAGCAGCCAAGAGACAGGGGGTGGAAACACCATATATTTT
CASSQETGGGNTIYF
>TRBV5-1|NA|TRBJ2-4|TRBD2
TGCGCCAGCAGCTTGGGGACTAGCGGGAGCATTCAGTACTTC
CASSLGTSGSIQYF
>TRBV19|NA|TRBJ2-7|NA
TGTGCCAGTAGTACAGGAGCCGGGGGGCTCTTTTCCTACGAGCAGTACTTC
CASSTGAGGLFSYEQYF
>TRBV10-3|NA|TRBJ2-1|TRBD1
TGTGCCATCAGGGGGCAGGGGGCCGGCAATGAGCAGTTCTTC
CAIRGQGAGNEQFF
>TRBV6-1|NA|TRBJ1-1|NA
TGTGCCAGCAAGGGAGGAAACAGTAACACTGAAGCTTTCTTT
CASKGGNSNTEAFF
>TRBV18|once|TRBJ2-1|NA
TGTGCCAGCTCACCACTCATTGGCTCCTACAATGAGCAGTTCTTC
CASSPLIGSYNEQFF
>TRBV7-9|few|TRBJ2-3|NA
TGTGCCAGCAGCTTCGTACTCTCAGGGACAGATACGCAGTATTTT
CASSFVLSGTDTQYF
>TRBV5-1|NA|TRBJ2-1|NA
TGCGCCAGCAGCTTGGGAGGACTTTCATACAATGAGCAGTTCTTC
CASSLGGLSYNEQFF
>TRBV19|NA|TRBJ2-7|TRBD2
TGTGCCAGTAGCCCCCCACAGCTAGCGGGGGCCGAGCAGTACTTC
CASSPPQLAGAEQYF